This T cell receptor (beta chain) was profiled in a study of T cells after yellow fever vaccination. General observations from the study: A limited proportion of clonotypes was detected within both the CD4 and CD8 compartments. A secondary response was less intense yet reached its peak sooner, at day 5 versus 15.

Worth noting for this clonotype: Its antigen is not known.

TCR cDNA, made by 5'RACE template switching, carried an added universal primer site and UMIs. TCRdb passed the 5' RACE reads through MiXCR, listing each CDR3 protein once. Found here are 400,000 to 450,000 distinct CDR3 sequences, roughly a sixth of them singletons; the top ten hold roughly 19%. Germline loops: CDR1 LGHDT, CDR2 YNNKEL (reference sequence). The CDR3 has 15 amino acids. V shed 1 base, J shed 7 bases, and the junction held 7 bases outside the gene matches. The chain combines TRBV3-1 with TRBJ2-1, with 7 nucleotides matching TRBD1. The receptor was derived from a man aged 18 to 29 who received the YFV17D yellow fever vaccine. Material: PBMCs, obtained before the yellow fever booster vaccination. This CDR3 reads CASSQGTGVWNEQFF. As DNA, the CDR3 is TGTGCCAGCAGCCAAGGCACAGGGGTATGGAATGAGCAGTTCTTC.